Below, 5 T cell receptor beta chains from the same sample are listed, as sequenced in a study of shared clonotypes between healthy human individuals. TCRdb's copy holds only in-frame clones and misses some; the assay was immunoSEQ multiplex PCR. The sample includes millions of clones, approximately 95% of them seen just once. The sample comprised naive CD4+ T cells from PBMCs. This sample's subset: CD45RA+ positively selected. The receptors stem from a man in his late teens or twenties in good health. Some clones in this sample may be carry-over from other donors' samples.

Concerning this clone itself: Other DNA sequences in the same sample also yield this CDR3. The chain couples TRBV5-1 to TRBJ2-2; 11 bases map to TRBD2. Losses at the gene ends were 2 bases for V and 1 base for J; bases not matched to a gene: 1. The germline CDR1 and CDR2 sequences are SGHRS and YFSETQ. CDR3 length: 16 residues. CDR3 loop: CASSFGLAGNTGELFF. CDR3 sequence (DNA): TGCGCCAGCAGCTTCGGACTAGCGGGGAACACCGGGGAGCTGTTTTTT.

V gene TRBV14 combines with J gene TRBJ2-3; 7 bases map to TRBD2. The CDR3 spans 16 residues. The germline V gene has CDR1 SGHDN and CDR2 FVKESK. J was trimmed by 1 base and V by 4 bases; bases with no gene match: 8. The CDR3 region is CASSPLGLAGTDTQYF. The CDR3 nucleotides are TGTGCCAGCAGCCCCTTGGGCCTAGCGGGCACAGATACGCAGTATTTT.

The chain is built from TRBV27 and TRBJ2-5; D is unclear. Germline V gene sequence: CDR1 MNHEY, CDR2 SMNVEV (reference sequence). The V end lost 2 bases, the J end lost 5 bases, and 12 bases lay between the germline ends. CDR3 length: 14 amino acids. The CDR3 DNA reads TGTGCCAGCAGTTTAACCCGACCTAAGGAGACCCAGTACTTC. Encoded protein: CASSLTRPKETQYF.

The CDR3 is CASSQDRGDLNTEAFF. DNA for the CDR3: TGCGCCAGCAGCCAAGACCGCGGGGACCTTAACACTGAAGCTTTCTTT. The J gene is TRBJ1-1, the V gene TRBV4-1, with D tentatively TRBD1 (5 bases). Looked up from germline, CDR1 is MGHRA and CDR2 is YSYEKL. V lost 0 bases and J 2 bases, leaving 13 bases between the germline ends. CDR3 length: 16 amino acids.

This sequence joins TRBV2 and TRBJ1-4; 12 positions match TRBD1. Per the germline V gene, CDR1 is SNHLY and CDR2 is FYNNEI. V lost 5 bases and J lost 4; bases outside the gene matches: 8. The CDR3 length is 17 residues. The CDR3 region is CASSLGTGGVGNEKLFF. CDR3 sequence (DNA): TGTGCCAGCAGTCTGGGGACAGGGGGCGTAGGTAATGAAAAACTGTTTTTT.